This is a list of T cell receptor beta chains from one sample in a study of post-analysis software for immune sequencing data. MiXCR, applied by TCRdb to the PCR reads, yields one record per CDR3 protein. The sample gives almost 700,000 distinct CDR3 sequences, approximately 60% of which show up once; about 11% is in the top ten. The sequenced material came from blood. The receptors originated from a girl aged 2 to 9 with multiple sclerosis. Each CDR3 is given with its conserved first and last residue. The D gene is left open where the match is weak. Clone size, where shown, is once, few, many, or a class for clones that have expanded.

abundance: few; d_gene: .; v_gene: TRBV20-1; j_gene: TRBJ2-3; CDR3aa: CSAGDPGDTQYF; CDR3nt: TGCAGTGCTGGGGACCCAGGAGATACGCAGTATTTT
abundance: .; d_gene: TRBD1; v_gene: TRBV20-1; j_gene: TRBJ2-7; CDR3aa: CSAQTGGRAHEQYF; CDR3nt: TGCAGTGCCCAGACAGGGGGTCGGGCCCACGAGCAGTACTTC
abundance: few; d_gene: .; v_gene: TRBV6-4; j_gene: TRBJ2-3; CDR3aa: CASSDQSTDTQYF; CDR3nt: TGTGCCAGCAGTGACCAAAGCACAGATACGCAGTATTTT
abundance: .; d_gene: .; v_gene: TRBV10-3; j_gene: TRBJ1-3; CDR3aa: CAIRAQASGNTIYF; CDR3nt: TGTGCCATCAGAGCACAGGCTTCTGGAAACACCATATATTTT
abundance: few; d_gene: .; v_gene: TRBV28; j_gene: TRBJ2-5; CDR3aa: CASSRQEGPQETQYF; CDR3nt: TGTGCCAGCAGTCGACAGGAAGGGCCACAAGAGACCCAGTACTTC
abundance: .; d_gene: .; v_gene: TRBV27; j_gene: TRBJ1-1; CDR3aa: CASSPPGSTEAFF; CDR3nt: TGTGCCAGCAGCCCACCGGGCAGCACTGAAGCTTTCTTT
abundance: .; d_gene: .; v_gene: TRBV3-1; j_gene: TRBJ1-2; CDR3aa: CASSQVSYGYTF; CDR3nt: TGTGCCAGCAGCCAAGTAAGCTATGGCTACACCTTC
abundance: .; d_gene: TRBD2; v_gene: TRBV20-1; j_gene: TRBJ2-1; CDR3aa: CSASGLANNEQFF; CDR3nt: TGCAGTGCTAGCGGACTAGCCAACAATGAGCAGTTCTTC
abundance: once; d_gene: .; v_gene: TRBV24-1; j_gene: TRBJ2-4; CDR3aa: CATSDLTENIQYF; CDR3nt: TGTGCCACCAGTGATTTGACGGAGAACATTCAGTACTTC
abundance: .; d_gene: .; v_gene: TRBV3-1; j_gene: TRBJ1-1; CDR3aa: CASSPRRGDTEAFF; CDR3nt: TGTGCCAGCAGCCCTCGAAGGGGTGACACTGAAGCTTTCTTT
abundance: few; d_gene: .; v_gene: TRBV15; j_gene: TRBJ2-5; CDR3aa: CATSRESYGFQGTQYF; CDR3nt: TGTGCCACCAGCAGAGAATCATACGGCTTCCAAGGGACCCAGTACTTC
abundance: .; d_gene: .; v_gene: TRBV13; j_gene: TRBJ2-5; CDR3aa: CASSLSRGGSGETQYF; CDR3nt: TGTGCCAGCAGCTTATCCCGGGGCGGGTCCGGGGAGACCCAGTACTTC
abundance: .; d_gene: TRBD2; v_gene: TRBV12-3/TRBV12-4; j_gene: TRBJ2-1; CDR3aa: CAISRSGGALGNEQFF; CDR3nt: TGTGCCATCAGTCGTAGCGGGGGGGCCCTGGGTAATGAGCAGTTCTTC
abundance: .; d_gene: .; v_gene: TRBV28; j_gene: TRBJ1-2; CDR3aa: CARGLDGYTF; CDR3nt: TGTGCCAGGGGGCTGGATGGCTACACCTTC
abundance: .; d_gene: TRBD1; v_gene: TRBV9; j_gene: TRBJ1-1; CDR3aa: CASSVLAYPGQGMGNTEAFF; CDR3nt: TGTGCCAGCAGCGTACTTGCCTACCCTGGACAGGGGATGGGGAACACTGAAGCTTTCTTT
abundance: .; d_gene: .; v_gene: TRBV4-2; j_gene: TRBJ2-3; CDR3aa: CASSQERVDTQYF; CDR3nt: TGTGCCAGCAGCCAAGAAAGGGTGGATACGCAGTATTTT
abundance: .; d_gene: .; v_gene: TRBV29-1; j_gene: TRBJ2-1; CDR3aa: CSVGTGRGNEQFF; CDR3nt: TGCAGCGTTGGGACAGGGAGGGGCAATGAGCAGTTCTTC
abundance: .; d_gene: TRBD1; v_gene: TRBV12-3/TRBV12-4; j_gene: TRBJ1-1; CDR3aa: CASSSRPGQGGSETFF; CDR3nt: TGTGCCAGCAGTTCGCGACCGGGACAGGGGGGGAGTGAAACTTTCTTT
abundance: .; d_gene: TRBD1; v_gene: TRBV4-1; j_gene: TRBJ2-7; CDR3aa: CASSQDHSGTGGYEQYF; CDR3nt: TGCGCCAGCAGCCAAGACCATAGCGGCACAGGGGGCTACGAGCAGTACTTC
abundance: .; d_gene: .; v_gene: TRBV20-1; j_gene: TRBJ2-1; CDR3aa: CSATSRESYNEQFF; CDR3nt: TGCAGTGCTACAAGTAGAGAGTCCTACAATGAGCAGTTCTTC
abundance: few; d_gene: TRBD1; v_gene: TRBV3-1; j_gene: TRBJ2-5; CDR3aa: CASSQTGGETQYF; CDR3nt: TGTGCCAGCAGCCAAACAGGGGGAGAGACCCAGTACTTC
abundance: .; d_gene: .; v_gene: TRBV7-6; j_gene: TRBJ1-1; CDR3aa: CASSLYTGSVNTEAFF; CDR3nt: TGTGCCAGCAGCTTGTACACAGGGTCGGTGAACACTGAAGCTTTCTTT
abundance: .; d_gene: .; v_gene: TRBV15; j_gene: TRBJ2-1; CDR3aa: CATRVDWHNEQFF; CDR3nt: TGTGCCACCAGAGTGGACTGGCACAATGAGCAGTTCTTC
abundance: .; d_gene: .; v_gene: TRBV4-1; j_gene: TRBJ2-1; CDR3aa: CASSQEGLTDNEQFF; CDR3nt: TGCGCCAGCAGCCAAGAAGGCCTAACGGACAATGAGCAGTTCTTC
abundance: once; d_gene: .; v_gene: TRBV10-3; j_gene: TRBJ2-2; CDR3aa: CAIRDIYTGELFF; CDR3nt: TGTGCCATCAGGGACATTTACACCGGGGAGCTGTTTTTT
abundance: .; d_gene: TRBD2; v_gene: TRBV5-1; j_gene: TRBJ2-5; CDR3aa: CASSLGHSGLAVGETQYF; CDR3nt: TGCGCCAGCAGCTTGGGGCATTCGGGACTAGCGGTGGGAGAGACCCAGTACTTC
abundance: .; d_gene: .; v_gene: TRBV6-2/TRBV6-3; j_gene: TRBJ2-3; CDR3aa: CASSWSYRTAQYF; CDR3nt: TGTGCCAGCAGCTGGTCTTATCGGACAGCGCAGTATTTT
abundance: .; d_gene: TRBD1; v_gene: TRBV12-3/TRBV12-4; j_gene: TRBJ2-3; CDR3aa: CASSPLRTGSFTDTQYF; CDR3nt: TGTGCCAGCAGTCCGTTAAGGACAGGGTCGTTCACAGATACGCAGTATTTT
abundance: .; d_gene: TRBD2; v_gene: TRBV5-1; j_gene: TRBJ2-3; CDR3aa: CASSLTSGGAPDTQYF; CDR3nt: TGCGCCAGCAGCCTGACTAGCGGGGGGGCCCCAGATACGCAGTATTTT
abundance: .; d_gene: .; v_gene: TRBV5-1; j_gene: TRBJ2-3; CDR3aa: CASSLALDGSYTQYF; CDR3nt: TGCGCCAGCAGCTTGGCCCTGGACGGGAGTTATACGCAGTATTTT
abundance: .; d_gene: .; v_gene: TRBV4-1; j_gene: TRBJ1-5; CDR3aa: CASRGVNQPQHF; CDR3nt: TGCGCCAGCAGGGGGGTAAATCAGCCCCAGCATTTT
abundance: few; d_gene: TRBD1; v_gene: TRBV4-2; j_gene: TRBJ2-1; CDR3aa: CASSTGQGVVGEQFF; CDR3nt: TGTGCCAGCAGTACCGGACAGGGGGTGGTGGGTGAGCAGTTCTTC
abundance: few; d_gene: TRBD2; v_gene: TRBV7-9; j_gene: TRBJ2-1; CDR3aa: CASEGLAGGLAEQFF; CDR3nt: TGTGCCAGCGAAGGACTGGCGGGAGGGCTGGCGGAGCAGTTCTTC
abundance: .; d_gene: .; v_gene: TRBV11-2; j_gene: TRBJ1-1; CDR3aa: CASSSVLMSGTEAFF; CDR3nt: TGTGCCAGCAGCTCCGTACTGATGTCTGGGACTGAAGCTTTCTTT
abundance: .; d_gene: .; v_gene: TRBV6-5; j_gene: TRBJ2-2; CDR3aa: CASSYSGDTGELFF; CDR3nt: TGTGCCAGCAGTTACTCTGGGGACACCGGGGAGCTGTTTTTT
abundance: .; d_gene: .; v_gene: TRBV7-9; j_gene: TRBJ2-3; CDR3aa: CASSRSPTGTYSADTQYF; CDR3nt: TGTGCCAGCAGCCGTAGCCCCACGGGGACCTATAGCGCAGATACGCAGTATTTT
abundance: .; d_gene: .; v_gene: TRBV29-1; j_gene: TRBJ2-5; CDR3aa: CSVVEWTEETQYF; CDR3nt: TGCAGCGTTGTCGAATGGACAGAAGAGACCCAGTACTTC
abundance: .; d_gene: .; v_gene: TRBV7-9; j_gene: TRBJ2-5; CDR3aa: CASSLQGWGETQYF; CDR3nt: TGTGCCAGCAGCTTACAAGGGTGGGGAGAGACCCAGTACTTC
abundance: .; d_gene: .; v_gene: TRBV27; j_gene: TRBJ2-7; CDR3aa: CASSPYPTGYEQYF; CDR3nt: TGTGCCAGCAGTCCCTACCCGACAGGCTACGAGCAGTACTTC
abundance: once; d_gene: .; v_gene: TRBV12-3/TRBV12-4; j_gene: TRBJ1-1; CDR3aa: CASRPDPGGAAFF; CDR3nt: TGTGCCAGCAGACCAGATCCCGGCGGGGCGGCTTTCTTT
abundance: .; d_gene: .; v_gene: TRBV28; j_gene: TRBJ1-2; CDR3aa: CASMSQSDTNYGYTF; CDR3nt: TGTGCCAGCATGTCTCAGTCAGATACTAACTATGGCTACACCTTC
abundance: .; d_gene: .; v_gene: TRBV5-1; j_gene: TRBJ2-7; CDR3aa: CASSLRGESYEQYF; CDR3nt: TGCGCCAGCAGCTTAAGGGGGGAGAGCTACGAGCAGTACTTC
abundance: .; d_gene: .; v_gene: TRBV20-1; j_gene: TRBJ2-7; CDR3aa: CSAKLGETSGEQYF; CDR3nt: TGCAGTGCAAAGCTCGGCGAGACTTCCGGCGAGCAGTACTTC